Listed below are T cell receptor beta chains from one sample, sequenced in a study of cytomegalovirus exposure and HLA in healthy donors. Produced via immunoSEQ multiplex PCR; TCRdb's table is partial and in-frame only. The data show 100,000 to 150,000 clones, around nine tenths seen once. Input material: PBMCs. Receptor source: a woman in her late teens or twenties in good health and CMV-seronegative. Both conserved end residues are part of each CDR3. A D gene is named only where the DNA matches it firmly. Size tells how often a clone was seen (once, few, many) or the class of an expanded clone, and some rows leave it out.

clone_size | cdr3_length | d_call | j_call | v_call | cdr3_aa | cdr3_nt
NA | 14 | NA | TRBJ1-3 | TRBV7-2 | CASSRDSSGNTIYF | TGTGCCAGCAGCCGTGACAGCTCTGGAAACACCATATATTTT
NA | 15 | TRBD2 | TRBJ2-7 | TRBV5-4 | CASSSSSGGTYEQYF | TGTGCCAGCAGCTCATCTAGCGGGGGAACCTACGAGCAGTACTTC
NA | 14 | TRBD2 | TRBJ2-2 | TRBV10-2 | CASMRASGAGELFF | TGCGCCAGCATGCGCGCTAGCGGCGCCGGGGAGCTGTTTTTT
once | 14 | TRBD1 | TRBJ2-1 | TRBV2 | CAIDRDSTYNEQFF | TGTGCCATCGACCGGGACAGTACCTACAATGAGCAGTTCTTC
NA | 13 | NA | TRBJ2-1 | TRBV6-1 | CASTSPPYNEQFF | TGTGCCAGCACCTCCCCCCCCTACAATGAGCAGTTCTTC
NA | 15 | TRBD1 | TRBJ2-7 | TRBV6-1 | CASSEQTGASYEQYF | TGTGCCAGCAGTGAGCAAACAGGGGCTTCCTACGAGCAGTACTTC
NA | 13 | NA | TRBJ2-3 | TRBV5-1 | CASSLAGTDTQYF | TGCGCCAGCAGCTTGGCGGGCACAGATACGCAGTATTTT
NA | 16 | TRBD1 | TRBJ2-7 | TRBV27 | CASSPGQGGRSYEQYF | TGTGCCAGCAGTCCCGGACAGGGAGGTCGCTCCTACGAGCAGTACTTC
NA | 16 | TRBD2 | TRBJ2-4 | TRBV28 | CASSSRLAGLTNIQYF | TGTGCCAGCAGTTCGAGACTAGCGGGACTCACAAACATTCAGTACTTC
NA | 14 | TRBD1 | TRBJ1-4 | TRBV5-8 | CASSFRDRNEKLFF | TGTGCCAGCAGCTTCCGGGACAGGAATGAAAAACTGTTTTTT
NA | 12 | NA | TRBJ1-4 | TRBV11-2 | CASSLDREKLFF | TGTGCCAGCAGCTTAGATCGTGAAAAACTGTTTTTT
NA | 15 | NA | TRBJ2-7 | TRBV9 | CASSLGPTVPYEQYF | TGTGCCAGCAGCCTAGGTCCGACAGTCCCCTACGAGCAGTACTTC
NA | 15 | TRBD2 | TRBJ2-5 | TRBV7-8 | CASSLGWGGQETQYF | TGTGCCAGCAGCTTAGGATGGGGGGGCCAAGAGACCCAGTACTTC
NA | 15 | TRBD1 | TRBJ1-2 | TRBV14 | CASSQVRQGEDGYTF | TGTGCCAGCAGCCAGGTGCGACAGGGAGAGGATGGCTACACCTTC
once | 15 | TRBD2 | TRBJ2-2 | TRBV25-1 | CASRLAGSVAGELFF | TGTGCCAGCAGACTAGCGGGAAGCGTGGCCGGGGAGCTGTTTTTT
NA | 13 | NA | TRBJ2-1 | TRBV7-6 | CASSLVQGSEQFF | TGTGCCAGCAGCTTAGTACAGGGTTCTGAGCAGTTCTTC
NA | 15 | NA | TRBJ2-7 | TRBV5-5 | CASSLSGGQTNEQYF | TGTGCCAGCAGCTTGAGTGGCGGCCAGACCAACGAGCAGTACTTC
NA | 13 | NA | TRBJ2-5 | TRBV19 | CASSLGTKETQYF | TGTGCCAGTAGTCTTGGGACAAAAGAGACCCAGTACTTC
NA | 12 | NA | TRBJ2-7 | TRBV6-4 | CASSDSDIKLYF | TGTGCCAGCAGTGACTCCGATATAAAACTGTACTTC
NA | 15 | TRBD2 | TRBJ2-3 | TRBV27 | CASRKRETSTDTQYF | TGTGCCAGCAGGAAGCGGGAGACCTCCACAGATACGCAGTATTTT
NA | 13 | TRBD1 | TRBJ1-4 | TRBV28 | CASRRQGRRKLFF | TGTGCCAGCAGGAGACAGGGCCGTAGAAAACTGTTTTTT
NA | 12 | NA | TRBJ1-1 | TRBV29-1 | CSVARGVTEAFF | TGCAGCGTTGCCCGGGGGGTGACTGAAGCTTTCTTT
NA | 13 | NA | TRBJ2-7 | TRBV7-3 | CASSLGLAYEQYF | TGTGCCAGCAGCTTAGGGCTAGCATACGAGCAGTACTTC
NA | 16 | NA | TRBJ1-1 | TRBV5-1 | CASSLGKTVLNTEAFF | TGCGCCAGCAGCTTGGGGAAGACAGTACTGAACACTGAAGCTTTCTTT
NA | 16 | TRBD2 | TRBJ2-5 | TRBV6-6 | CASSTGTSGGQETQYF | TGTGCCAGCAGTACAGGGACTAGCGGGGGCCAAGAGACCCAGTACTTC
NA | 15 | TRBD1 | TRBJ2-1 | TRBV11-1 | CASSPRGGRDNEQFF | TGTGCCAGCAGCCCAAGAGGGGGCCGGGACAATGAGCAGTTCTTC
NA | 12 | NA | TRBJ1-2 | TRBV7-2 | CASSSQGNGYTF | TGTGCCAGCAGCTCCCAGGGTAACGGCTACACCTTC
NA | 16 | TRBD2 | TRBJ2-3 | TRBV29-1 | CSVEDRTSFRTDTQYF | TGCAGCGTTGAAGATCGGACTAGCTTTCGCACAGATACGCAGTATTTT
NA | 13 | NA | TRBJ2-5 | TRBV28 | CASSLIGVGTQYF | TGTGCCAGCAGTTTAATAGGGGTCGGGACCCAGTACTTC
NA | 14 | NA | TRBJ1-2 | TRBV6-5 | CASRRGGGNYGYTF | TGTGCCAGCAGACGAGGGGGGGGTAACTATGGCTACACCTTC
few | 15 | NA | TRBJ2-2 | TRBV30 | CAWSIQGFVSGELFF | TGTGCCTGGAGTATACAGGGTTTTGTTTCCGGGGAGCTGTTTTTT
once | 14 | NA | TRBJ2-5 | TRBV28 | CASSRSPGQETQYF | TGTGCCAGCAGTAGGTCTCCGGGCCAAGAGACCCAGTACTTC
NA | 15 | TRBD1 | TRBJ2-3 | TRBV5-1 | CASSVQGPDVDTQYF | TGCGCCAGCAGCGTACAGGGGCCCGATGTAGATACGCAGTATTTT
NA | 15 | NA | TRBJ2-1 | TRBV10-1 | CASSESTVPGDEQFF | TGCGCCAGCAGTGAGTCGACGGTCCCTGGAGATGAGCAGTTCTTC
NA | 16 | TRBD1 | TRBJ2-2 | TRBV7-9 | CASSSITGGLDGELFF | TGTGCCAGCAGCTCCATAACAGGGGGCCTTGACGGGGAGCTGTTTTTT
NA | 14 | TRBD1 | TRBJ2-1 | TRBV11-3 | CASSWDSSYNEQFF | TGTGCCAGCAGCTGGGACAGCTCCTACAATGAGCAGTTCTTC
NA | 12 | TRBD2 | TRBJ2-1 | TRBV5-4 | CASSKLADEQFF | TGTGCCAGCAGCAAACTAGCGGATGAGCAGTTCTTC
NA | 17 | TRBD1 | TRBJ1-1 | TRBV19 | CASSISETGRMNTEAFF | TGTGCCAGTAGTATAAGCGAGACAGGGAGGATGAACACTGAAGCTTTCTTT
NA | 18 | TRBD2 | TRBJ2-2 | TRBV28 | CASSRGLAGVKGTGELFF | TGTGCCAGCAGCCGAGGACTAGCGGGGGTGAAGGGCACCGGGGAGCTGTTTTTT
NA | 15 | TRBD1 | TRBJ2-2 | TRBV10-3 | CAIRPGQGWSGELFF | TGTGCCATCAGGCCCGGACAGGGTTGGTCCGGGGAGCTGTTTTTT
NA | 14 | NA | TRBJ1-1 | TRBV6-5 | CASSYSTLNTEAFF | TGTGCCAGCAGTTACTCAACTCTGAACACTGAAGCTTTCTTT
once | 13 | TRBD1 | TRBJ2-7 | TRBV30 | CAWSVKGARSLCF | TGTGCCTGGAGTGTAAAGGGGGCGCGTAGCCTATGTTTC
NA | 12 | NA | TRBJ2-1 | TRBV5-6 | CASSFANNEQFF | TGTGCCAGCAGCTTTGCTAACAATGAGCAGTTCTTC
NA | 15 | TRBD2 | TRBJ2-1 | TRBV4-2 | CASSQGGLAAGPRFF | TGTGCCAGCAGCCAAGGAGGCCTAGCGGCCGGCCCCAGGTTCTTC
NA | 15 | NA | TRBJ1-5 | TRBV28 | CASRGGQFSNQPQHF | TGTGCCAGCAGGGGGGGGCAGTTTAGCAATCAGCCCCAGCATTTT
NA | 15 | NA | TRBJ2-1 | TRBV4-3 | CASSQEARGYNEQFF | TGCGCCAGCAGCCAAGAGGCCAGGGGCTACAATGAGCAGTTCTTC
NA | 18 | TRBD1 | TRBJ2-7 | TRBV5-6 | CASSLGTGGSISSYEQYF | TGTGCCAGCAGCCTGGGGACAGGGGGCTCTATAAGCTCCTACGAGCAGTACTTC
NA | 14 | NA | TRBJ2-4 | TRBV18 | CASSLPGGLNIQYF | TGTGCCAGCTCGCTGCCTGGGGGCTTAAACATTCAGTACTTC
NA | 15 | NA | TRBJ2-7 | TRBV27 | CASIPLDRMESEQYF | TGTGCCAGCATACCCCTGGACAGAATGGAGAGCGAGCAGTACTTC